This TCR beta chain is from a study of cytomegalovirus exposure and HLA in healthy donors (dated 2017 in TCRdb). Context from the whole study: An earlier analysis of some 600 of the donors reported roughly 300 Gb of sequence data and 117 million unique TCR beta sequences obtained from around 180 million T cells. About 330 gigabases of sequencing data and roughly 80 million unique TCR sequences made up an early release that covered over 550 HLA-typed donors. Of the roughly 400 genotyped donors, around 81% fell in the genetic ancestry cluster associated with self-reported Caucasian donors. The study aimed to test whether cataloging public T cell receptors could reveal signatures of past pathogen exposure. The study used immunosequencing to profile the T cell repertoires of several hundred subjects and linked those repertoires to cytomegalovirus serostatus. A separate validation cohort of over 95 different subjects was used in addition to the roughly 640-subject first cohort. High-throughput TCR immunosequencing, statistical association of individual TCRs with disease status, and machine learning were combined to predict cytomegalovirus infection status. To study patterns of TCR occurrence, a later analysis re-analyzed previously published TCR beta repertoires from 650 to 750 donors and added high-resolution HLA genotyping. The later analysis used no new phenotypic data to find candidate immune exposures, relying instead on TCR beta sequences and their occurrence across donors. An earlier analysis of some 500 of the donors used high-throughput TCR beta sequencing to judge whether each TCR beta V gene segment behaved as functional or pseudogenic. Donor age, sex, ethnicity and CMV serostatus were collected together with the repertoire data. In a later genetic analysis, genome-wide SNP genotypes for about three fifths of the roughly 670 donors were used, and that subset was treated as a discovery cohort. Every discovery cohort repertoire had been produced on one sequencing platform. Both class I and class II loci were covered by HLA typing, at four-digit resolution. The number of typed donors differed by locus: about 620-630 for A, B, C, DRB1 and DQB1; some 500 for DQA1; 606 for DPA1; and roughly 470 for DPB1. Roughly five DR-DQ haplotypes were treated as single units for association and clustering because of strong linkage in the cohort. Among some 400 genotyped donors of the cohort, an average of about 240,000 unique TCR beta nucleotide sequences were sequenced per donor, 15% to 20% of them non-productive.

Overall results and qualifications from the work: Across donors, most TCR sequences were observed very rarely, whereas some public TCRs were present in many individuals. In a later analysis, HLA-associated TCR beta chains showed more clonal expansion and lower generation probabilities than non-associated chains that were equally common. When HLA alleles, especially DR and DQ, strongly co-occurred, TCR associations were difficult to assign to individual alleles. A further reported finding was that TCR beta sequences accurately predicted the HLA-A and HLA-B alleles for most subjects in the first cohort. Some IMGT-functional V segments, including TRBV6-2 and TRBV6-3, could not be told apart with the 87-base-pair reads, so those segments were excluded. Sequencing depth was assumed to be roughly uniform across donors in the presence/absence analyses, though that assumption may not hold. An association between a missense DCLRE1C variant and V-gene and J-gene trimming of TCR beta chains was found in a later genetic analysis and replicated in an independent cohort. A later analysis associated 15,000 or so TCR beta sequences with specific HLA alleles at a false discovery rate of 0.05. In the study, some 180 TCR beta chains were listed as associated with cytomegalovirus. For the cohort, immune exposure information was limited to CMV serostatus. It was suggested by the authors that the approach could potentially be generalized to other disease states and immunological phenotypes. In a later genetic analysis, fewer N-insertions in productive TCRs were reported among donors in an Asian-associated ancestry cluster than the roughly 670-donor mean. Because some donors lacked HLA typing at each locus, the association tests relied only on the typed subset. Because counts were too low, seventeen rarely observed V segments, including chromosome 9 orphons, were excluded from the earlier analysis of fewer than 650 of the donors. The cohort was sequenced for TCR beta chains only, and without alpha or paired-chain data the features that could be detected were limited. In a later analysis, TCR association rates were found to vary across HLA loci, with the most associated TCRs seen for DRB1 alleles and the fewest for HLA-C alleles. A cluster of highly shared sequence variants was judged likely to be a technical artifact of the sequencing pipeline. In vitro tests confirmed that a few of the cytomegalovirus-associated TCR beta chains recognize cytomegalovirus antigens. A later analysis found that most CMV-associated TCR beta chains appeared HLA-restricted, with HLA associations seemingly driven largely by CMV exposure. The classifier was reported to diagnose cytomegalovirus status with high specificity and sensitivity in both the original and validation cohorts. An earlier analysis of some 560 of the donors showed that most TCR beta V segments appeared in productive rearrangements either about 87% or about 30% of the time, which broadly matched IMGT annotations. A later analysis reported that several top co-occurrence clusters appeared linked to parvovirus B19, influenza, CMV and Epstein-Barr virus. Linkage disequilibrium might explain the correlated functional status among segregating V segments, but an unknown experimental factor could not be ruled out.

The cohort consisted of some 670 healthy bone marrow donors. All cohort members were sampled while nominally healthy, although unrecorded immune exposures were likely present. The donor was CMV seropositive and belonged to the group of around 300 seropositive cohort members. Each donor provided a peripheral blood sample, and peripheral blood mononuclear cells were used for TCR beta sequencing. The Qiagen DNeasy Blood Extraction Kit was used to extract genomic DNA from the blood cell samples. Notes on this clone: The specificity of this receptor is unknown. The record has no base qualities; no much larger clone is one base away.

Reading the germline V gene gives CDR1 SNHLY and CDR2 FYNNEI. The CDR3 starts with the cysteine, ends with the phenylalanine, and has 15 residues. Only CDR3 DNA is held: 45 bases, read in frame from base 1. Here V drops 5 bases and J drops 3 bases, and the junction holds 7 bases not matched to any gene. Library preparation was by the immunoSEQ multiplex PCR assay. For the multiplex PCR, a mixture combining 60 forward primers for TCR Vbeta segments and 13 reverse primers for TCR Jbeta segments was used. The CDR3 region of rearranged TCR beta genes was amplified from genomic DNA by a multiplex PCR assay. The amplified TCR beta libraries were sequenced on the Illumina HiSeq System as 87-base-pair reads. The original pipeline was this. A later analysis tallied 75 million to 95 million unique TCR beta chains across the 550 to 850 repertoires, and 10 million to 11 million of those chains were shared by two or more donors. To remove PCR and sequencing errors, raw reads were error-corrected and collapsed into unique sequences using a nearest-neighbor algorithm that merged closely related sequences. Alignment of CDR3 sequences to IMGT reference sequences was used to assign V, D and J gene segments. For a sequence to be retained, at least a six-nucleotide match to both a V gene segment and a J gene segment was required. A rearrangement counted as productive if the CDR3 had no stop codons and remained in frame with V and J, and every other rearrangement counted as non-productive. Following IMGT convention, CDR3 was defined as the stretch from the second conserved V-encoded cysteine to the conserved J-encoded phenylalanine. In an earlier analysis of 500 to 650 of the donors, sequences lacking an unambiguous match to a single V gene segment were excluded. An earlier analysis of 587 of the donors called V segments functional above 56.7% productive rearrangements and segregating when the between-donor standard deviation exceeded 5%. A statistical classification framework was built to diagnose cytomegalovirus status from the catalog of TCR beta chain sequences. In a later analysis, TCR nucleotide sequences were compared against IMGT/GENE-DB human TR gene sequences so that V and J genes could be assigned. Using the TCRdist pipeline, a later analysis assigned CDR3 sequences along with most-parsimonious VDJ recombination scenarios. In a later analysis, each TCR beta chain was defined by its CDR3 amino acid sequence together with its V-gene family, and reads lacking a unique V-gene family were excluded. In a later analysis, 450 to 600 highly shared, low-generation-probability nucleotide sequences were removed to address suspected cross-contamination and a sequencing artifact. A later analysis calculated a clonal expansion index for each public chain from normalized within-repertoire ranks of inferred template counts. In a later analysis, generation probabilities were computed using a VDJ recombination model fitted to out-of-frame rearrangements, and the results were checked against IGoR. A later analysis scored TCR-TCR, TCR-HLA and TCR-CMV co-occurrence with hypergeometric tests, applying a repertoire-size bias correction to TCR pairs. In a later analysis, false discovery rates were estimated by permuting HLA or CMV assignments 20 times. In a later analysis, co-occurring TCRs were grouped with DBSCAN, and TCRdist sequence similarity was added when clustering was performed within HLA-allele-positive subsets. Repertoires with fewer than 30,000 or more than 120,000 public chains were left out of co-occurrence clustering, as were about five repertoires with anomalous nucleotide sharing. TCRdb retrieved this table from immuneACCESS and kept in-frame rearrangements only. Not all clones are present; in checked studies, unresolved V genes account for under half, and no reason is known for the remainder. V, J and clone size are taken as reported in that table, and D and trimming were inferred from the DNA itself. Here the sample has over 95,000 clones; under 80% occur a single time. The leading ten clones occupy about 4% of the sample.

The sequence derives from a woman between 40 and 55 years old in good health and CMV-seropositive. The sequencing sample was made of PBMCs. Here the chain combines TRBV2 and TRBJ2-3; a stretch of 8 junction bases matches TRBD1. The DNA sequence is given as TGTGCCAGCAGTCCACAGGGGGGCCCTACAGATACGCAGTATTTT. This codes for CASSPQGGPTDTQYF.